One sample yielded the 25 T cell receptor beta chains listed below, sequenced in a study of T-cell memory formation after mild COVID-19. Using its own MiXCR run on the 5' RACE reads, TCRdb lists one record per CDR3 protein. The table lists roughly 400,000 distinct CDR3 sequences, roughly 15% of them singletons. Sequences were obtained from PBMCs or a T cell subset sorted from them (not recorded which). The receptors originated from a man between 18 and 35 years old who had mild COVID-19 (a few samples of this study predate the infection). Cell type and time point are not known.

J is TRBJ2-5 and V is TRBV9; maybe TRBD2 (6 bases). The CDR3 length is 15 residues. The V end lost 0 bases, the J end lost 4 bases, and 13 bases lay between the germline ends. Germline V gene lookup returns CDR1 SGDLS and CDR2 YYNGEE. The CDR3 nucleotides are TGTGCCAGCAGCGTAGGTCATGGGGAGGCAGAGACCCAGTACTTC. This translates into CASSVGHGEAETQYF. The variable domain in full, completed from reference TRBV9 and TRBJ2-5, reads DSGVTQTPKHLITATGQRVTLRCSPRSGDLSVYWYQQSLDQGLQFLIQYYNGEERAKGNILERFSAQQFPDLHSELNLSSLELGDSALYFCASSVGHGEAETQYFGPGTRLLVL.

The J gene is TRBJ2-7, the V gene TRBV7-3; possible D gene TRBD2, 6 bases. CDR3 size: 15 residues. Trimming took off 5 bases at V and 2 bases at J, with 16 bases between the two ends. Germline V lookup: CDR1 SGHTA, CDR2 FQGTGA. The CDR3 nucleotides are TGTGCCAGCAGCCCCTCTCTAGCGCCCACCTACGAGCAGTACTTC. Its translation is CASSPSLAPTYEQYF. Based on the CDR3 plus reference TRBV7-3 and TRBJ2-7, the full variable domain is GAGVSQTPSNKVTEKGKYVELRCDPISGHTALYWYRQSLGQGPEFLIYFQGTGAADDSGLPNDRFFAVRPEGSVSTLKIQRTERGDSAVYLCASSPSLAPTYEQYFGPGTRLTVT.

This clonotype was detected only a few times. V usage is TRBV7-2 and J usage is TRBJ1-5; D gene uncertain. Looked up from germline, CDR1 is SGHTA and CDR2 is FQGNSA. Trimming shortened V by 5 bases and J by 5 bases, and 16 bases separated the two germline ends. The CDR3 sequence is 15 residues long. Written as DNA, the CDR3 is TGTGCCAGCAGCCGAAAAGGTCCCGGGGATCAGCCCCAGCATTTT. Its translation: CASSRKGPGDQPQHF. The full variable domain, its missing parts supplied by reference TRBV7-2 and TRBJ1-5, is GAGVSQSPSNKVTEKGKDVELRCDPISGHTALYWYRQSLGQGLEFLIYFQGNSAPDKSGLPSDRFSAERTGGSVSTLTIQRTQQEDSAVYLCASSRKGPGDQPQHFGDGTRLSIL.

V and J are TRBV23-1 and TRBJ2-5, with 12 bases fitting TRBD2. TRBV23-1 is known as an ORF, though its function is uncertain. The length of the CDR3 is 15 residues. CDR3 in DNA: TGCGACCTCGTGGGCGGACTAGCGGGGCAAGAGACCCAGTACTTC. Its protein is CDLVGGLAGQETQYF.

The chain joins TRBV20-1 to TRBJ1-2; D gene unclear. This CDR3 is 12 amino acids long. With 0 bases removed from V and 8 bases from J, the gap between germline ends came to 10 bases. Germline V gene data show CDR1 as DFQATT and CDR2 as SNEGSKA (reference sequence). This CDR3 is CSARDALMGYTF. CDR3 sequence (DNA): TGCAGTGCTAGAGACGCCCTGATGGGCTACACCTTC.

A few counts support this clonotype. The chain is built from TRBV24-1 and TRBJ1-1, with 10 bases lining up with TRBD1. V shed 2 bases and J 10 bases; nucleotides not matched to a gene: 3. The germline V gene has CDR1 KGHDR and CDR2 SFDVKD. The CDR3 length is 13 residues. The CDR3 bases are TGTGCCACCAGTGATTCCCGGACAGGGGGAGCTTTCTTT. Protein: CATSDSRTGGAFF.

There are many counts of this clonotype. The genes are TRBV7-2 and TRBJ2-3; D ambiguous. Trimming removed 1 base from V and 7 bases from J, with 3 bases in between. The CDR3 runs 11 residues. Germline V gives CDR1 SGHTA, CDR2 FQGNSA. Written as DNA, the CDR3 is TGTGCCAGCAGCTTAGTCAATACGCAGTATTTT. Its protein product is CASSLVNTQYF. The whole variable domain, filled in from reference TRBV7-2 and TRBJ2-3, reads GAGVSQSPSNKVTEKGKDVELRCDPISGHTALYWYRQSLGQGLEFLIYFQGNSAPDKSGLPSDRFSAERTGGSVSTLTIQRTQQEDSAVYLCASSLVNTQYFGPGTRLTVL.

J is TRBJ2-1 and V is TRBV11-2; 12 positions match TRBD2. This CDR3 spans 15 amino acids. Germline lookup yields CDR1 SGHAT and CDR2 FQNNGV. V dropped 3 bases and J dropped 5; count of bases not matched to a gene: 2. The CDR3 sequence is CASSLGLAGHNEQFF. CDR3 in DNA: TGTGCCAGCAGCTTGGGACTAGCGGGTCACAATGAGCAGTTCTTC. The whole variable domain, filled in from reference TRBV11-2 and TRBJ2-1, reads EAGVAQSPRYKIIEKRQSVAFWCNPISGHATLYWYQQILGQGPKLLIQFQNNGVVDDSQLPKDRFSAERLKGVDSTLKIQPAKLEDSAVYLCASSLGLAGHNEQFFGPGTRLTVL.

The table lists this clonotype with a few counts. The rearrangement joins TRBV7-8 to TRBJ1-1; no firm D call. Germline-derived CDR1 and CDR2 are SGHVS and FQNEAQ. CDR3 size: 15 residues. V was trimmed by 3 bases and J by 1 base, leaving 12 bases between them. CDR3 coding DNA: TGTGCCAGCAGCTTTTCGGCCCTAGCGAACACTGAAGCTTTCTTT. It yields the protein CASSFSALANTEAFF.

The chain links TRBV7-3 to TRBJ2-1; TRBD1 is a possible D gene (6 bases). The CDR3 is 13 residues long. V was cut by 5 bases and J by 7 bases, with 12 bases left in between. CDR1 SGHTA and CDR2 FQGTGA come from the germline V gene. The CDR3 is CASSAFQGNEQFF. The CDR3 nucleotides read TGTGCCAGCAGCGCATTTCAGGGGAATGAGCAGTTCTTC.

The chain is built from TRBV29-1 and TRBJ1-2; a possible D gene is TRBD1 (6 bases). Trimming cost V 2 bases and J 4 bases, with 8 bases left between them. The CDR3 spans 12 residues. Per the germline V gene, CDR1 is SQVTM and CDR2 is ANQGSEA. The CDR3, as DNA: TGCAGCGTTGAAAGCAGGGGCTATGGCTACACCTTC. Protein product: CSVESRGYGYTF.

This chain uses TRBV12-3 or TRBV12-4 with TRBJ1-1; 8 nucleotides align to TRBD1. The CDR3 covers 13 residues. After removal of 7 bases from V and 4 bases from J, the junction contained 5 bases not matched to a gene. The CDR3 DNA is TGTGCCAGCACTCAACAGGGGGGCACTGAAGCTTTCTTT. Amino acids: CASTQQGGTEAFF.

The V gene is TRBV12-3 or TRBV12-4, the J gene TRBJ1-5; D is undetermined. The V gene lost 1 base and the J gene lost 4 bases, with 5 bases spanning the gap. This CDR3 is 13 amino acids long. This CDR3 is CASSLETNQPQHF. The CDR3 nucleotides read TGTGCCAGCAGTTTAGAGACGAATCAGCCCCAGCATTTT.

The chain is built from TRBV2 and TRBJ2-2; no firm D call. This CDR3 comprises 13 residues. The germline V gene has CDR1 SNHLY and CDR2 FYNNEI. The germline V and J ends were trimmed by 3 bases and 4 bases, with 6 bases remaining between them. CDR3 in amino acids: CASSDHGTGELFF. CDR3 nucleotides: TGTGCCAGCAGTGACCATGGCACCGGGGAGCTGTTTTTT.

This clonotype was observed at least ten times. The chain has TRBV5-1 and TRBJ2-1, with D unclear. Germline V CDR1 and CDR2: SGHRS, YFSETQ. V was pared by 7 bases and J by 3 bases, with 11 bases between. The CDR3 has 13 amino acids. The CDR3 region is CASARSNYNEQFF. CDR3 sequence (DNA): TGCGCCAGCGCACGGAGTAACTACAATGAGCAGTTCTTC. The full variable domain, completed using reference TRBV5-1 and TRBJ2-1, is KAGVTQTPRYLIKTRGQQVTLSCSPISGHRSVSWYQQTPGQGLQFLFEYFSETQRNKGNFPGRFSGRQFSNSRSEMNVSTLELGDSALYLCASARSNYNEQFFGPGTRLTVL.

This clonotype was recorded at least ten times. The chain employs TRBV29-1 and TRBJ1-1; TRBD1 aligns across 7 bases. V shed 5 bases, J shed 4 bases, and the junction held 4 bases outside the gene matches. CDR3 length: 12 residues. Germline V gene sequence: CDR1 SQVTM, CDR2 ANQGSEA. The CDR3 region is CSVKGAGTEAFF. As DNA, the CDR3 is TGCAGCGTTAAGGGGGCTGGCACTGAAGCTTTCTTT.

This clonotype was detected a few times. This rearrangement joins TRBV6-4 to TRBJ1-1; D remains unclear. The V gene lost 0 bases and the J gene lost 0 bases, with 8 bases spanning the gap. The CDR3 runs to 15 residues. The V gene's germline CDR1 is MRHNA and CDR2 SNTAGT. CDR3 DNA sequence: TGTGCCAGCAGTGACTCTCCGGGGTTGAACACTGAAGCTTTCTTT. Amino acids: CASSDSPGLNTEAFF.

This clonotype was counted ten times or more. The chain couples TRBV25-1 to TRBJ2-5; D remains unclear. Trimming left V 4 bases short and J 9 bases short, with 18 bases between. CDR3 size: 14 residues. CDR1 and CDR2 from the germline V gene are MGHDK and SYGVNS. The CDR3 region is CASSAARLAGSQYF. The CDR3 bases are TGTGCCAGCAGTGCCGCCCGTCTGGCCGGCTCCCAGTACTTC.

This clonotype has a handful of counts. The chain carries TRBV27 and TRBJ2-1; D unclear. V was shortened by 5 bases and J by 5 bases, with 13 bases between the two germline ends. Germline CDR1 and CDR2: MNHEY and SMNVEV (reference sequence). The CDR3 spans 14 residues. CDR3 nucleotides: TGTGCCAGCAGTCTCGGGTATATCAACAATGAGCAGTTCTTC. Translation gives CASSLGYINNEQFF.

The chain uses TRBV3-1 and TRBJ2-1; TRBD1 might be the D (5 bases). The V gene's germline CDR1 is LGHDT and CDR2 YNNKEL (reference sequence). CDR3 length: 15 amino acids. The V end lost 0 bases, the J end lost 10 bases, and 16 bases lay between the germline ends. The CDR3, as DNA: TGTGCCAGCAGCCAAGACCCCGGCCCCCACAGGGAGCAGTTCTTC. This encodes CASSQDPGPHREQFF.

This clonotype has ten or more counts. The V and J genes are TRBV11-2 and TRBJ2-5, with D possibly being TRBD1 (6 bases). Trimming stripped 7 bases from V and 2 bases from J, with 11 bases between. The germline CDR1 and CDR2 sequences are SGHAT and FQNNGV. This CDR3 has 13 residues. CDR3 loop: CASNGQPQETQYF. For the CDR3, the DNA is TGTGCCAGCAACGGACAGCCACAAGAGACCCAGTACTTC. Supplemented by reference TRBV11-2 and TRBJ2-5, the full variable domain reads EAGVAQSPRYKIIEKRQSVAFWCNPISGHATLYWYQQILGQGPKLLIQFQNNGVVDDSQLPKDRFSAERLKGVDSTLKIQPAKLEDSAVYLCASNGQPQETQYFGPGTRLLVL.

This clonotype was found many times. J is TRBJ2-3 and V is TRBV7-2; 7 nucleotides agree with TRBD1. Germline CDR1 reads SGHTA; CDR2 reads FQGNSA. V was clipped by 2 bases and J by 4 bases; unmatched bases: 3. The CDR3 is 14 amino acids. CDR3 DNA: TGTGCCAGCAGCTTAAGGGGGCACCCAGATACGCAGTATTTT. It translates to CASSLRGHPDTQYF.

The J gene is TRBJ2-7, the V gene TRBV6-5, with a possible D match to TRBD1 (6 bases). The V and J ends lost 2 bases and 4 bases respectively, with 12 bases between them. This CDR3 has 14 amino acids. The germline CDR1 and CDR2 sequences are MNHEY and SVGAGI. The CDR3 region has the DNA TGTGCCAGCAGTTACACGGACAGCTTGTACGAGCAGTACTTC. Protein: CASSYTDSLYEQYF.

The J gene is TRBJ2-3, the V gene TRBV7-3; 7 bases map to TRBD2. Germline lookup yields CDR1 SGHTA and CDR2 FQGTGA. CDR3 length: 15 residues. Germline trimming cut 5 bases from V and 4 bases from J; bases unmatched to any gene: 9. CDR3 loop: CASSPGGSFADTQYF. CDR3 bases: TGTGCCAGCAGCCCCGGGGGGTCCTTCGCAGATACGCAGTATTTT.

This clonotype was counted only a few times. The CDR3 region is CASSYSRGTVFYEQYV. As DNA, the CDR3 is TGTGCCAGCAGTTACTCTCGTGGGACAGTTTTCTACGAGCAGTACGTC. The chain couples TRBV6-5 to TRBJ2-7; 7 nucleotides match TRBD1. The CDR3 contains 16 residues. Germline trimming cut 0 bases from V and 3 bases from J; bases unmatched to any gene: 8. Germline CDR1 MNHEY, CDR2 SVGAGI.